This T cell receptor beta chain comes out of a study of T-cell reconstitution after alpha-beta-depleted transplantation in children. Overall study findings and caveats: Among T cells one year after transplant, newly produced cells accounted for most counts and diversity. It was reported that alpha-beta T cells came from several hundred expanded graft clones (about two months after transplant). TCRbeta diversity was high at day 60 in some patients (a result of surviving recipient T cells and thymic progenitors).

Unique molecular identifiers were incorporated during preparation of the TCRbeta library. TCRdb ran MiXCR on the PCR reads and lists one entry per CDR3 protein. The profile shows hundreds of thousands of distinct CDR3 sequences, over 15% of them singletons. This clonotype was picked up a small number of times. The target antigen is unknown. CDR3 size: 14 residues. With 0 bases removed from V and 6 bases from J, the gap between germline ends came to 8 bases. Germline V CDR1 and CDR2: SGHVS, FQNEAQ. The V and J genes are TRBV7-8 and TRBJ2-2; D not certain. This specimen was PBMCs, mostly from graft donor cells, taken 360 days after TCRalphabeta/CD19-depleted stem cell transplant. This clonotype was obtained from a male patient between 2 and 10 years old who had a stem cell transplant for acute lymphoblastic leukemia, so the T cells may come from the graft donor. The CDR3 nucleotides read TGTGCCAGCAGCTTAGCCGAATGGGCCGGGGAGCTGTTTTTT. Its protein is CASSLAEWAGELFF. The whole variable domain, remainder taken from reference TRBV7-8 and TRBJ2-2, is GAGVSQSPRYKVAKRGQDVALRCDPISGHVSLFWYQQALGQGPEFLTYFQNEAQLDKSGLPSDRFFAERPEGSVSTLKIQRTQQEDSAVYLCASSLAEWAGELFFGEGSRLTVL.